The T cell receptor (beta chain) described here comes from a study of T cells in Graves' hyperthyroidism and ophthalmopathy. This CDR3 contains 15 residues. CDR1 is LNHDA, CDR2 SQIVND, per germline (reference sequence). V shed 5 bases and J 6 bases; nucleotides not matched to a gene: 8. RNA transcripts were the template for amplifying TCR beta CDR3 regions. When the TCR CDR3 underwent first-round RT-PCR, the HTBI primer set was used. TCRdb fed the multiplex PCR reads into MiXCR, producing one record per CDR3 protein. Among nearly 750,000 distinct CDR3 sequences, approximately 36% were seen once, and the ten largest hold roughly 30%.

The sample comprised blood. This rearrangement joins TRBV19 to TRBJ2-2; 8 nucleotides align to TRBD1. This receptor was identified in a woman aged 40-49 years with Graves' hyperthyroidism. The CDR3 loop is CASSPRDRRAGELFF. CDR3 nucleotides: TGTGCCAGTAGTCCCAGGGACAGGAGGGCCGGGGAGCTGTTTTTT.